This T cell receptor beta chain was captured in a study of T cells in localized non-small cell lung cancer. The protocol was immunoSEQ multiplex PCR, while the TCRdb copy is restricted to in-frame clones and leaves out a portion. The sample consists of 40,000 to 65,000 clones, around 87% of them appearing once. Trimming took off 5 bases at V and 3 bases at J, with 10 bases between the two ends. CDR3 length equals 13 residues. The V gene's germline CDR1 is LGHNT and CDR2 FRNRAP. The sequence was obtained from a female donor with stage II lung adenocarcinoma. The rearrangement links TRBV12-5 to TRBJ1-1, with no clear D. The sequencing used PBMCs, collected before any cancer treatment. Written as DNA, the CDR3 is TGTGCTAGTGGTAAGGATAGCTACACTGAAGCTTTCTTT. Protein product: CASGKDSYTEAFF.